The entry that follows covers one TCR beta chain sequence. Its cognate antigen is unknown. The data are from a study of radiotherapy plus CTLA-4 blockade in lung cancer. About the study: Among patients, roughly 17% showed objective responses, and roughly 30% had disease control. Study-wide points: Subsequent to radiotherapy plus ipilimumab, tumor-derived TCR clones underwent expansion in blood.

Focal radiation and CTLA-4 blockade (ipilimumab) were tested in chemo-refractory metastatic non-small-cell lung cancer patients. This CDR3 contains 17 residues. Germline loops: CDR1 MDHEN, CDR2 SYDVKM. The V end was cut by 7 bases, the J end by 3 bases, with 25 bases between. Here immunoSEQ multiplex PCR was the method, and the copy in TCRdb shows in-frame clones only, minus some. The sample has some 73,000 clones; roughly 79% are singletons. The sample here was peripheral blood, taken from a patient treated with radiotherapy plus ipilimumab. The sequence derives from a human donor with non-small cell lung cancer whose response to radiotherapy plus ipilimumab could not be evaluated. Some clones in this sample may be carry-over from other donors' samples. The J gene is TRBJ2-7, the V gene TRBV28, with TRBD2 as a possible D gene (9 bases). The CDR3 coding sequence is TGTGCCAGCAACATTTTGGCTAGCGGGACAGGCGTCTACGAGCAGTACTTC. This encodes CASNILASGTGVYEQYF.